Only a few counts were recorded for the clone carrying this T cell receptor beta chain. Antigen unknown. These data belong to a study of T cell responses to AZD1222 COVID-19 vaccine. Study-wide background: Pooling was applied to second doses at about 4 or about 12 weeks. Broader study findings: Donors were chiefly white British, with a greater number of females, and clonal diversity was perhaps underestimated.

This table comes from immunoSEQ multiplex PCR, and its TCRdb copy is limited to in-frame clones, with some not included. The sample includes around 130,000 clones, around 90% of them seen just once. CDR3 length: 12 residues. Trimming took off 7 bases at V and 2 bases at J, with 8 bases between the two ends. This chain connects TRBV12-3 or TRBV12-4 to TRBJ1-2, with D unresolved. The sequence was obtained from an adult in good health. The starting material was peripheral blood, obtained on day 0 of AZD1222 vaccination. DNA of the CDR3: TGTGCCAGCATTGGCAGAAACTATGGCTACACCTTC. Translated, it gives CASIGRNYGYTF.